The 20 T cell receptor beta chains below come from one sample, sequenced in a study of beta chain features in type 1 diabetes. Expressed TCRB transcripts were sequenced because the entire RNA isolate underwent reverse transcription. Some clones are missing from TCRdb's copy, which holds only in-frame ones; the method was immunoSEQ multiplex PCR. Of about 320,000 clones listed, around 13% were seen once; the top ten hold approximately 7%. Sequenced sample: central memory CD4+ T cells from blood. The receptor source for this set is a man between 25 and 39 years old in good health.

The chain uses TRBV4-3 and TRBJ2-2; D could derive from TRBD1 or TRBD2 (5 bases each). From germline, CDR1 is LGHNA and CDR2 YSLEER. V lost 2 bases to trimming and J lost 6 bases, with 22 bases between them. The CDR3 has 18 amino acids. CDR3 loop: CASSQLAPKGIFPGELFF. CDR3 nucleotides: TGCGCCAGCAGCCAACTAGCCCCTAAGGGGATATTTCCCGGGGAGCTGTTTTTT.

This clone was detected many times. The chain uses TRBV7-2 and TRBJ1-1; 8 bases are shared with TRBD1. The trim removed 6 bases at V and 10 bases at J, leaving 7 bases unmatched. This CDR3 has 12 amino acids. CDR1 and CDR2 from the germline V gene are SGHTA and FQGNSA. The CDR3 DNA reads TGTGCCAGCAGTTTGCGGACAGGGACAGCTTTCTTT. It codes for CASSLRTGTAFF.

This chain connects TRBV12-5 to TRBJ2-3, with TRBD2 matching 7 bases. This CDR3 has 14 amino acids. The V gene end was trimmed by 1 base and the J gene end by 6 bases; junction bases not matched to a gene: 4. The germline V gene has CDR1 LGHNT and CDR2 FRNRAP. CDR3 bases: TGTGCTAGTGGTTTGGGAAGCGGGGCCGATACGCAGTATTTT. It specifies CASGLGSGADTQYF.

This chain connects TRBV21-1 to TRBJ2-7; the listed D gene, TRBD2, was not tested against the DNA. TRBV21-1 is described as a pseudogene. This CDR3 contains 17 residues. The CDR3 nucleotides read TGTGCCAGCAGCAAAGAGGAGGGGCGCGCTCGGCTGGACGAGCAGTACTTC. Translating gives CASSKEEGRARLDEQYF.

The DNA for the CDR3 is TGTGCCAGCAATCAGGATGCGGGGTCTAGCACAGATACGCAGTATTTT. Its protein product is CASNQDAGSSTDTQYF. The V and J genes are TRBV5-4 and TRBJ2-3; D might be TRBD2 (6 bases). Germline loops: CDR1 SGHNT, CDR2 YYREEE (reference sequence). This CDR3 is built from 16 residues. Trimming pared 6 bases from V and 0 bases from J, leaving 17 bases between.

The rearrangement links TRBV6-1 to TRBJ1-5; D not resolved. The CDR3 totals 14 residues. The V end lost 5 bases, the J end lost 2 bases, and 10 bases lay between the germline ends. Germline values: CDR1 MNHNS, CDR2 SASEGT. The CDR3 region is CASSSVGGNQPQHF. In nucleotides, the CDR3 is TGTGCCAGCAGTAGTGTCGGGGGCAATCAGCCCCAGCATTTT.

V and J are TRBV6-5 and TRBJ2-3; a possible D gene is TRBD1 (5 bases). The V gene lost 7 bases and the J gene lost 0 bases, with 8 bases spanning the gap. Germline V gene lookup returns CDR1 MNHEY and CDR2 SVGAGI. This CDR3 is 13 amino acids long. The CDR3, as DNA: TGTGCCAGCACCGGACAAAGCACAGATACGCAGTATTTT. Its translation: CASTGQSTDTQYF.

V gene TRBV9 combines with J gene TRBJ2-3; 10 bases agree with TRBD1. CDR1 is SGDLS, CDR2 YYNGEE, per germline. V shed 4 bases and J 3 bases; nucleotides not matched to a gene: 5. There are 15 residues in the CDR3. The CDR3: CASSRDRGLTDTQYF. CDR3 bases: TGTGCCAGCAGCCGGGACAGGGGCCTTACAGATACGCAGTATTTT.

The chain couples TRBV5-1 to TRBJ2-3; 11 bases fit TRBD2. The ends lost 3 bases at V and 2 bases at J; junction bases unmatched: 5. The CDR3 length is 16 residues. Germline CDR1 is SGHRS and CDR2 is YFSETQ. The CDR3 DNA follows: TGCGCCAGCAGCTCCCTAGCGGGGGGAAACACAGATACGCAGTATTTT. Translated, it gives CASSSLAGGNTDTQYF. The complete variable domain, with remaining parts taken from reference TRBV5-1 and TRBJ2-3, reads KAGVTQTPRYLIKTRGQQVTLSCSPISGHRSVSWYQQTPGQGLQFLFEYFSETQRNKGNFPGRFSGRQFSNSRSEMNVSTLELGDSALYLCASSSLAGGNTDTQYFGPGTRLTVL.

The chain couples TRBV11-3 to TRBJ2-1, with a tentative D call TRBD1 (5 bases). The CDR3 extends over 13 amino acids. Trimming shortened V by 5 bases and J by 6 bases, and 11 bases separated the two germline ends. Germline CDR1 and CDR2: SGHNT and YENEEA. The CDR3, as DNA: TGTGCCAGCAGCGACAGTGGGGTCAATGAGCAGTTCTTC. Protein product: CASSDSGVNEQFF.

This chain joins TRBV5-1 and TRBJ2-7; 8 bases are shared with TRBD1. Trimming at V came to 3 bases and at J to 2 bases, leaving 4 bases not matched to a gene. The CDR3 consists of 14 residues. Looked up from germline, CDR1 is SGHRS and CDR2 is YFSETQ. The CDR3 here is CASSSTGGTYEQYF. Here the CDR3 DNA reads TGCGCCAGCAGCTCCACAGGGGGGACCTACGAGCAGTACTTC.

This clone showed up just a few times. The chain links TRBV6-5 to TRBJ2-7, with TRBD2 as a possible D gene (6 bases). Germline V gene lookup returns CDR1 MNHEY and CDR2 SVGAGI. This CDR3 contains 14 residues. V dropped 6 bases and J dropped 5 bases, with 17 bases sitting between them. This chain's CDR3 is CASRAGQVGNEQYV. The CDR3 DNA follows: TGTGCCAGCAGGGCGGGGCAGGTAGGGAACGAGCAGTACGTC.

The chain recombines TRBV6-6 with TRBJ2-7, with a weak D call TRBD1 (6 bases). V lost 4 bases, J lost 3 bases, and 13 bases lay in between. This CDR3 is 14 amino acids long. The germline CDR1 and CDR2 sequences are MNHNY and SVGAGI (reference sequence). The CDR3 sequence is CASSSTGPGYEQYV. The CDR3 DNA reads as TGTGCCAGCAGTTCCACAGGGCCGGGCTACGAGCAGTACGTC.

The rearrangement joins TRBV6-1 to TRBJ2-3; TRBD2 matches at 8 bases. Germline assignment: CDR1 MNHNS and CDR2 SASEGT. This CDR3 is 15 amino acids long. Unmatched junction bases numbered 10, after V lost 5 bases and J lost 6 bases. CDR3 residues: CASSLPSGRYDTQYF. The DNA for the CDR3 is TGTGCCAGCAGTTTGCCCAGCGGGAGATATGATACGCAGTATTTT.

This sequence joins TRBV5-6 and TRBJ1-6; D is unclear. The V and J ends lost 2 bases and 0 bases respectively, with 9 bases between them. This CDR3 comprises 16 residues. Germline loops: CDR1 SGHDT, CDR2 YYEEEE. The CDR3 protein is CASSFGSSSYNSPLHF. The CDR3 DNA follows: TGTGCCAGCAGCTTCGGGTCGAGCTCCTATAATTCACCCCTCCACTTT.

This clone appeared a few times. The V gene is TRBV7-9, the J gene TRBJ1-4; D is unclear. CDR3 size: 14 residues. Germline CDR1 SEHNR, CDR2 FQNEAQ (reference sequence). With 2 bases removed from V and 10 bases from J, the gap between germline ends came to 14 bases. The CDR3 reads CASSLLPGSGKLFF. For the CDR3, the DNA is TGTGCCAGCAGCTTATTACCGGGGTCGGGAAAACTGTTTTTT.

The chain combines TRBV6-5 with TRBJ2-7, with a possible D match to TRBD2 (6 bases). This CDR3 comprises 15 residues. Germline V lookup: CDR1 MNHEY, CDR2 SVGAGI. V lost 0 bases and J 0 bases, leaving 9 bases between the germline ends. The CDR3 reads CASSYSGTGSYEQYF. The CDR3 DNA reads TGTGCCAGCAGTTACTCGGGGACTGGCTCCTACGAGCAGTACTTC.

This clone was found a few times. The V call is TRBV9, the J call TRBJ1-5; no firm D call. The CDR3 covers 13 residues. With 0 bases removed from V and 7 bases from J, the gap between germline ends came to 8 bases. Germline assignment: CDR1 SGDLS and CDR2 YYNGEE. In DNA form, the CDR3 reads TGTGCCAGCAGCGTAGCTTTGGGCCAGCCCCAGCATTTT. Translating gives CASSVALGQPQHF.

In its sample, this clone was seen many times. The rearrangement joins TRBV23-1 to TRBJ1-1; no firm D call. TRBV23-1 is noted as an ORF with a role that remains uncertain. The V gene lost 0 bases and the J gene lost 7 bases, with 9 bases spanning the gap. The CDR3 runs 13 residues. The CDR3: CASSQSKGDEAFF. CDR3 coding DNA: TGCGCCAGCAGTCAATCTAAGGGCGATGAAGCTTTCTTT.

This clone appeared many times. V is TRBV5-1 and J is TRBJ2-5; TRBD2 matches at 10 bases. After removal of 0 bases from V and 3 bases from J, the junction contained 5 bases not matched to a gene. The CDR3 covers 16 residues. CDR1 and CDR2 from the germline V gene are SGHRS and YFSETQ. CDR3 in amino acids: CASSLGPTSGKETQYF. The CDR3 nucleotides read TGCGCCAGCAGCTTGGGTCCCACTAGCGGGAAAGAGACCCAGTACTTC.